This TCR beta chain was sequenced during a study of blood T cells in healthy people across ages (dated by TCRdb to the mid-2010s). With respect to the entire study: Template switching captured roughly one uniquely barcoded TCR beta cDNA molecule per two T cells in model experiments. Using deep sequencing normalized with unique cDNA molecular identifiers, the study measured how TCR beta repertoire diversity changes with age. The donors were split into four age groups: young (average about 16 years), middle-aged (39), aged (around 67) and long-lived (roughly 86). To avoid experimental bias, donors of different ages were randomly spread across the sequencing lanes. Two additional independent replicas of 1 million unique cDNA reads from the same blood draw were analyzed for two donors (one aged 18 to 30 and one aged 80 or older). What the research found in general, with its limitations: As age increased, observed TCR beta diversity per million T cells dropped in a roughly linear way, and a significant reduction was already evident by age 40. Donor CMV infection status was unknown, potentially confounding age-related changes in expanded clonotypes. There was a strong correlation between observed TCR beta diversity and the percentage of naive T cells measured by flow cytometry. Bulk unsorted PBMC profiling prevented conclusive comparison of naive and antigen-experienced compartments. Compared with the aged group, the long-lived group had more naive CD4+ T cells, fewer expanded clones and increased TCR diversity, suggesting age selection. Estimates of total diversity based on one million sequenced T cells were regarded as lower bounds and as underestimates.

The method behind the library was 5' RACE. For sequencing, an Illumina HiSeq 2500 was employed. A second PCR of roughly 7 to 11 cycles was performed with a sample-barcoded 5' primer and a J-beta primer mix. A template-switch 5' adaptor carrying 12 random nucleotides introduced a unique molecular identifier onto each TCR beta cDNA molecule. Each sample yielded at least 3 million CDR3-containing paired-end reads. First-strand cDNA was synthesized from all RNA with the Mint cDNA synthesis kit, primed by a TRBC-specific oligonucleotide. After uracil-DNA glycosylase treatment, a first 18-cycle PCR used universal primers M1SS and BC2_uni_R on all cDNA. Per the authors' processing: For normalization, 1 million high-quality reads, each with a distinct molecular identifier, were randomly selected from each sample. Reads with shared molecular identifiers were discarded instead of being binned into consensus sequences. MiTCR, run with a Q25 quality threshold and the strictest error-elimination algorithm, handled CDR3 identification, clonotype clustering and error correction. Lower-bound total TCR beta diversity was estimated with a nonparametric unseen species model using Euler transformation. TCRdb reran the public reads through fastp at Q25 and MiXCR, keeping productive beta chains. Every CDR3 protein is listed once, alongside the most common genes and DNA of its rows. These V and J calls are TCRdb output, not the study's own analysis. This sample has 1.5 million to 2 million distinct CDR3 sequences in its table, and less than 50% of those were observed once. Jointly, the top ten make up 2.1% of the sample.

Donors were roughly 40 systemically healthy Caucasian individuals from Russia aged roughly 6 to 95 years. Ten milliliters of peripheral blood were collected from each donor into EDTA-treated Vacutainer tubes. PBMCs were isolated by Ficoll-Paque density-gradient centrifugation, with at least 7 million obtained per sample. Trizol reagent was used to extract total RNA from the PBMCs, yielding at least 5 micrograms per sample. The percentages of naive CD45RAhigh/CD27high T cells were determined by flow cytometry on a PBMC aliquot from every donor. On this clonotype itself: What this receptor recognizes is not known. No per-base quality is available; no much larger clone lies one base away.

Including the terminal cysteine and phenylalanine, the CDR3 comprises 12 residues. The entry retains the CDR3 DNA only, 36 bases that are in frame from base 1. CDR1 and CDR2, per the germline V gene (reference sequence), are LGHDT and YNNKEL. V loses 0 bases of germline sequence and J loses 11 bases, and the interval between the two ends is 10 bases. The material sequenced was blood. This sequence originates from a woman between 40 and 55 years old in good health. The rearranged segments are TRBV3-1 and TRBJ1-1; the D segment could be TRBD1, given 6 matching bases. CDR3 region: CASSQEAGAAFF. The DNA sequence reads TGTGCCAGCAGCCAAGAAGCAGGGGCGGCTTTCTTT.